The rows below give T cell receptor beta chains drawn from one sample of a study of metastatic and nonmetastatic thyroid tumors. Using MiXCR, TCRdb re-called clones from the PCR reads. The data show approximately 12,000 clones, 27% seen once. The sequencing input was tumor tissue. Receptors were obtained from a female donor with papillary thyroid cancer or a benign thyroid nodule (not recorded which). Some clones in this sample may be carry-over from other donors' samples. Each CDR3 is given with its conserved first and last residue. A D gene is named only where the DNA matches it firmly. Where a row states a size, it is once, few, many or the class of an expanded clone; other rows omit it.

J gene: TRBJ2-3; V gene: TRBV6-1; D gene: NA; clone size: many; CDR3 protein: CASSHVWGTDTQYF; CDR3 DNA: TGTGCCAGCAGTCACGTGTGGGGCACAGATACGCAGTATTTT
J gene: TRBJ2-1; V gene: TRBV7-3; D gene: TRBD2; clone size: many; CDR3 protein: CASSLIHTGTSGYNEQFF; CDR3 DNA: TGTGCCAGCAGCTTAATCCATACCGGGACTAGCGGATACAATGAGCAGTTCTTC
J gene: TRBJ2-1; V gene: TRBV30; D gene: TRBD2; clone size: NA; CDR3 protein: CAWSVSSGSNEQFF; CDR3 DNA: TGTGCCTGGAGTGTATCTAGCGGGAGCAATGAGCAGTTCTTC
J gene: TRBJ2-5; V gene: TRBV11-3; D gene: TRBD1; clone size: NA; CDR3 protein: CASTETGVEETQYF; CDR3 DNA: TGTGCCAGCACCGAGACAGGGGTTGAAGAGACCCAGTACTTC
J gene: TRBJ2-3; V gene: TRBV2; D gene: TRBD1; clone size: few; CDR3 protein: CARGDSGTDTQYF; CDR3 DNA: TGTGCCAGAGGGGACAGCGGTACGGATACGCAGTATTTT
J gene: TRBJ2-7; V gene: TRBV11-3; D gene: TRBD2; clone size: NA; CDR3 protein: CASSRLAGESEQYF; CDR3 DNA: TGTGCCAGCAGCCGACTAGCGGGAGAGAGCGAGCAGTACTTC
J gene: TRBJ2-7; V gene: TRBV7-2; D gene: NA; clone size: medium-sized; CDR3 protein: CASSFRNYEQYF; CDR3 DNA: TGTGCCAGCAGCTTTCGGAACTACGAGCAGTACTTC
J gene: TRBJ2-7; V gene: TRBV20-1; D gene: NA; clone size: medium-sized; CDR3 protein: CSASLRVGGSSYEQYF; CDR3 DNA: TGCAGTGCTAGCCTCCGTGTTGGGGGGAGCTCCTACGAGCAGTACTTC
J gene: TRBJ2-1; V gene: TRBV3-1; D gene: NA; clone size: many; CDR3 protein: CASSDRAAEQFF; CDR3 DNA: TGTGCCAGCAGCGATAGGGCTGCTGAGCAGTTCTTC
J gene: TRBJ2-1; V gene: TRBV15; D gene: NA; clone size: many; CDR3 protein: CATSGGWTIFMHEQFF; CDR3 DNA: TGTGCCACCAGTGGGGGTTGGACAATTTTTATGCATGAGCAGTTCTTC
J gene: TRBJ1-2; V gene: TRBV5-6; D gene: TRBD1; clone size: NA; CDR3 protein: CASSYRTGSNYGYTF; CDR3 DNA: TGTGCCAGCAGCTATAGGACAGGATCTAACTATGGCTACACCTTC
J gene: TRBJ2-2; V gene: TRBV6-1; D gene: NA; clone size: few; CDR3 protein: CASSEGTGDTGELFF; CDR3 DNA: TGTGCCAGCAGTGAAGGGACTGGGGACACCGGGGAGCTGTTTTTT
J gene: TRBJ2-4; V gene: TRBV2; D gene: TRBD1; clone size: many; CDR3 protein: CASSAAGGREWGKNIQYF; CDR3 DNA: TGTGCCAGCAGTGCGGCAGGGGGTCGGGAATGGGGCAAAAACATTCAGTACTTC
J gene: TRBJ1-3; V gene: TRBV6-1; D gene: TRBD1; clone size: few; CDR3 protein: CASSATGDAGNTIYF; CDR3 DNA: TGTGCCAGCAGTGCAACAGGGGATGCTGGAAACACCATATATTTT
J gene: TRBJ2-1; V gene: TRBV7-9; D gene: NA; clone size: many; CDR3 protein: CASSLIRVGGFWGNEQFF; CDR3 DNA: TGTGCCAGCAGCTTAATTAGAGTTGGAGGGTTCTGGGGCAATGAGCAGTTCTTC
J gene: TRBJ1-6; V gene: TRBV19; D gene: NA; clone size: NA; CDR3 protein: CATTISSYNSPLHF; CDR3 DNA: TGTGCCACCACGATTAGCTCCTATAATTCACCCCTCCACTTT
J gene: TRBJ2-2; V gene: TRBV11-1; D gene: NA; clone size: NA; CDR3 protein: CVSSLDSWSRGGELFF; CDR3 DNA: TGTGTCAGCAGCTTAGACTCCTGGAGCAGGGGCGGGGAGCTATTTTTT
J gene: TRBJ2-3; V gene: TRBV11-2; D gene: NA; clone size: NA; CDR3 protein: CASSLEGRADDTDTQYF; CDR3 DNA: TGTGCCAGCAGCTTAGAGGGTCGGGCTGACGACACAGATACGCAGTATTTT
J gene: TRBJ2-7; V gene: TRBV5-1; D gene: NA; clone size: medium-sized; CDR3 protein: CASSLVGSGYEQYF; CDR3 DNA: TGCGCCAGCAGCTTGGTAGGGTCCGGCTACGAGCAGTACTTC
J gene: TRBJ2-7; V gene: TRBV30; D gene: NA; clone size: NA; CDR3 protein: CVRIYEQYF; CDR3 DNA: TGTGTTCGGATATACGAGCAGTACTTC
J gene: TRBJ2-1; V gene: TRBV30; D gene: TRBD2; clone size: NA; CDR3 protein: CAWSRAGAMGGEQFF; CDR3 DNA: TGTGCCTGGAGCCGGGCGGGAGCGATGGGGGGTGAGCAGTTCTTC
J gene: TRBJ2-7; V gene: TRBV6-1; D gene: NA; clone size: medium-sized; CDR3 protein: CASGRGASYEQYF; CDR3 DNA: TGTGCCAGCGGGCGGGGAGCCTCCTACGAGCAGTACTTC
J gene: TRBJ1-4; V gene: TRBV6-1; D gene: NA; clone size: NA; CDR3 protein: CASSQGYNEKLFF; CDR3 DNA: TGTGCCAGCAGTCAGGGGTATAATGAAAAACTGTTTTTT
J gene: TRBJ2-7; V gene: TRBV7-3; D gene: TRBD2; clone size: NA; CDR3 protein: CASSLTQIAGGGEQYF; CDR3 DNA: TGTGCCAGCAGCTTAACCCAAATAGCGGGAGGGGGCGAGCAGTACTTC
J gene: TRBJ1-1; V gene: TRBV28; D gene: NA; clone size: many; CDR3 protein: CASSLKLRTEAFF; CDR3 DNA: TGTGCCAGCAGTCTCAAGTTGAGAACTGAAGCTTTCTTT
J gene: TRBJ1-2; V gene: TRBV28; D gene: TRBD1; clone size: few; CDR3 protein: CASSLGQGRNGYTF; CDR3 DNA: TGTGCCAGCAGTCTGGGACAGGGGCGGAATGGCTACACCTTC
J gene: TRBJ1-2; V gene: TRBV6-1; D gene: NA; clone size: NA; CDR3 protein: CASSDWFYGYTF; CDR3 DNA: TGTGCCAGCAGTGATTGGTTCTATGGCTACACCTTC
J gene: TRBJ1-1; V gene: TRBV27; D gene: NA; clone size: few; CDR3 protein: CASNGRMNTEAFF; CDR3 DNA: TGTGCCAGCAATGGACGGATGAACACTGAAGCTTTCTTT
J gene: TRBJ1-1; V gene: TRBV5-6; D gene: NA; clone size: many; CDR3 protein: CASSFGMNTEAFF; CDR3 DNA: TGTGCCAGCAGCTTCGGGATGAACACTGAAGCTTTCTTT